This record concerns one T cell receptor beta chain sequence. Its antigen is currently unknown. The CDR3 has 13 residues. The V gene's germline CDR1 is SNHLY and CDR2 FYNNEI. Between the trimmed V and J ends, which lost 4 bases and 5 bases, there was a span of 11 bases. This sample was taken from a study of beta chain features in type 1 diabetes. Study as a whole: No age, gender or cell yield differences were seen between patients and healthy donors. All of the samples together had 107,917,701 sorted cells examined. Whole-study findings and limits: Whether TCRB rearrangement is influenced by HLA type went unresolved here. Moderate yet significant TCRB CDR3 shortening was seen in Type 1 diabetes patients in all four CD4+ subsets.

Sequencing targeted expressed TCRB transcripts, as all isolated RNA had been reverse transcribed. Sequenced by immunoSEQ multiplex PCR; TCRdb stores in-frame clones only, minus some. The top ten clones hold around 0.012% of a sample with 250,000 to 300,000 clones, 24% of them seen once. Sequencing was done on a sample of naive CD4+ T cells from blood. The origin of this receptor is a woman aged 25 to 45 with type 1 diabetes. The rearrangement uses TRBV2 and TRBJ2-5, with unresolved D. The CDR3 nucleotides are TGTGCCAGCAGTGGGCAAAGCGCGGAGACCCAGTACTTC. Protein sequence: CASSGQSAETQYF.